These 30 T cell receptor beta chains originate from one sample sequenced in a study of cytomegalovirus exposure and HLA in healthy donors (TCRdb year 2017). Preparation of the library involved the immunoSEQ multiplex PCR assay. For the multiplex PCR, a mixture combining 60 forward primers for TCR Vbeta segments and 13 reverse primers for TCR Jbeta segments was used. This is the immuneACCESS table as TCRdb keeps it, with only in-frame sequences that have V and J called. A part of the clones is gone; compared with another copy, unresolved V genes explain less than half, and the rest is unexplained. Here the sample has about 200,000 clones; roughly 80% occur a single time. The ten top clones hold 1.5% to 2% of the sample. The sample consisted of PBMCs. All receptors derive from a woman aged 18-29 years in good health and CMV-seronegative.

The rearrangement uses TRBV5-1 and TRBJ1-1; D gene uncertain. V was clipped by 0 bases and J by 2 bases, with 8 bases between them. Germline V lookup: CDR1 SGHRS, CDR2 YFSETQ. The CDR3 contains 14 residues. This CDR3 reads CASSLGPTNTEAFF. The CDR3 DNA sequence: TGCGCCAGCAGCTTGGGACCGACAAACACTGAAGCTTTCTTT.

This chain connects TRBV5-5 to TRBJ1-1; D possibly corresponds to TRBD1 (5 bases). CDR1 and CDR2 (germline): SGHKS, YYEKEE (reference sequence). The CDR3 has 14 amino acids. V lost 2 bases, J lost 5 bases, and 13 bases lay in between. The DNA for the CDR3 is TGTGCCAGCAGCTTTATCCCGGGGGAGACTGAAGCTTTCTTT. The encoded protein is CASSFIPGETEAFF.

The chain has TRBV15 and TRBJ2-7; 8 nucleotides agree with TRBD2. Germline V gene lookup returns CDR1 LNHNV and CDR2 YYDKDF (reference sequence). Trimming cost V 0 bases and J 6 bases; bases outside gene matches: 10. This CDR3 has 16 residues. The CDR3 DNA follows: TGTGCCACCAGCAGAGATCGGGGGGGGCTCTTCCCCGAGCAGTACTTC. Translating gives CATSRDRGGLFPEQYF.

Comments on this clone: A read error may produce the germline difference seen at one junction end. Written as DNA, the CDR3 is TGTGCCGGCAGCTTGGGCCTTAACTATGGCTACACCTTC. Amino acids: CAGSLGLNYGYTF. The chain joins TRBV28 to TRBJ1-2; D is unresolved. Germline V gene data show CDR1 as MDHEN and CDR2 as SYDVKM. CDR3 length: 13 amino acids.

The CDR3: CASSPRTNTGELFF. The CDR3 coding sequence is TGTGCCAGCAGTCCCCGTACGAACACCGGGGAGCTGTTTTTT. V gene TRBV25-1 combines with J gene TRBJ2-2; D not resolved. The CDR3 is made up of 14 amino acids. Trimming stripped 5 bases from V and 0 bases from J, with 7 bases between. Germline CDR1 reads MGHDK; CDR2 reads SYGVNS.

CDR3 protein: CASTRGSVNQPQHF. CDR3 DNA sequence: TGTGCCAGCACCAGGGGATCTGTCAATCAGCCCCAGCATTTT. The chain has TRBV28 and TRBJ1-5; D is possibly TRBD1 (6 bases). Germline V gives CDR1 MDHEN, CDR2 SYDVKM. This CDR3 region has 14 residues. Deletions cut 7 bases from V and 3 bases from J, with 13 bases between.

Notes on this clone: Other nucleotide sequences in the sample specify the same CDR3. The rearrangement links TRBV19 to TRBJ1-5; perhaps TRBD1 as D (5 bases). The CDR3 is made up of 15 amino acids. Germline V lookup: CDR1 LNHDA, CDR2 SQIVND (reference sequence). Trimming cost V 3 bases and J 2 bases, with 11 bases left between them. The CDR3 sequence is CASSIGRAGNQPQHF. CDR3 nucleotides: TGTGCCAGTAGTATCGGCAGGGCAGGCAATCAGCCCCAGCATTTT. Drawing the rest from reference TRBV19 and TRBJ1-5, the complete variable domain is DGGITQSPKYLFRKEGQNVTLSCEQNLNHDAMYWYRQDPGQGLRLIYYSQIVNDFQKGDIAEGYSVSREKKESFPLTVTSAQKNPTAFYLCASSIGRAGNQPQHFGDGTRLSIL.

This clone was observed once. V is TRBV4-1 and J is TRBJ2-7; 10 positions match TRBD2. Unmatched junction bases numbered 6, after V lost 1 base and J lost 6 bases. Per germline, CDR1 MGHRA and CDR2 YSYEKL. The CDR3 covers 15 residues. CDR3 sequence reads: CASSQVLEREGEQYF. In DNA form, the CDR3 reads TGCGCCAGCAGCCAAGTACTGGAGCGGGAGGGCGAGCAGTACTTC.

The chain couples TRBV30 to TRBJ1-5; D possibly corresponds to TRBD1 (6 bases). Trimming left V 1 base short and J 1 base short, with 11 bases between. The CDR3 has 15 residues. Germline CDR1 is GTSNPN and CDR2 is SVGIG (reference sequence). The CDR3 sequence: CAWSARGASNQPQHF. The CDR3 DNA is TGTGCCTGGAGTGCGCGGGGGGCGAGCAATCAGCCCCAGCATTTT.

The chain combines TRBV10-1 with TRBJ2-1; 9 bases are a match to TRBD2. This CDR3 region has 17 residues. Trimming cost V 4 bases and J 5 bases; bases outside gene matches: 12. Germline-derived CDR1 and CDR2 are WNHNN and SYGVQD (reference sequence). CDR3 nucleotide sequence: TGCGCCAGCAGTGGCCCCGTGGCGGGAGGGCCCCACAATGAGCAGTTCTTC. This encodes CASSGPVAGGPHNEQFF.

The V and J genes are TRBV30 and TRBJ1-2; 11 bases align to TRBD1. Germline V gene lookup returns CDR1 GTSNPN and CDR2 SVGIG (reference sequence). There are 15 residues in the CDR3. The junction had 4 bases not matched to a gene; V was cut back by 0 bases and J by 4 bases. CDR3: CAWSVPGQGGYGYTF. The CDR3, as DNA: TGTGCCTGGAGTGTACCGGGACAGGGGGGCTATGGCTACACCTTC.

This chain joins TRBV6-1 and TRBJ2-6; no definite D call. Trimming removed 2 bases at V and 0 bases at J, with 5 bases between. Germline values: CDR1 MNHNS, CDR2 SASEGT. CDR3 length: 15 residues. The CDR3 DNA reads as TGTGCCAGCAGTGAATTATACTCTGGGGCCAACGTCCTGACTTTC. It specifies CASSELYSGANVLTF.

The gene calls are TRBV7-9 and TRBJ1-1; 7 nucleotides line up with TRBD1. This CDR3 is built from 15 residues. Looked up from germline, CDR1 is SEHNR and CDR2 is FQNEAQ (reference sequence). With 6 bases clipped from V and 1 base from J, the junction kept 8 bases outside the gene matches. The CDR3 protein is CASRFTGATNTEAFF. DNA for the CDR3: TGTGCCAGCAGGTTTACAGGGGCGACGAACACTGAAGCTTTCTTT. The full variable domain, in which reference TRBV7-9 and TRBJ1-1 provide the parts outside the CDR3, is DTGVSQNPRHKITKRGQNVTFRCDPISEHNRLYWYRQTLGQGPEFLTYFQNEAQLEKSRLLSDRFSAERPKGSFSTLEIQRTEQGDSAMYLCASRFTGATNTEAFFGQGTRLTVV.

This clone appeared once. The chain uses TRBV9 and TRBJ2-2, with 7 bases that match TRBD2. The J segment lost 4 bases and the V segment lost 0 bases, leaving 18 bases of the junction unmatched. The CDR3 runs 20 residues. Germline V gives CDR1 SGDLS, CDR2 YYNGEE. Here the CDR3 reads CASSVGHVIRDYRFTGELFF. The CDR3 DNA sequence: TGTGCCAGCAGCGTAGGCCACGTAATTAGGGACTACCGTTTCACCGGGGAGCTGTTTTTT.

J is TRBJ2-2 and V is TRBV7-7, with D maybe TRBD1 (6 bases). This CDR3 contains 13 residues. From germline, CDR1 is SSHAT and CDR2 FNYEAQ (reference sequence). CDR3 sequence reads: CALGGSNTGELFF. CDR3 sequence (DNA): TGTGCTCTTGGGGGCTCGAACACCGGGGAGCTGTTTTTT.

V and J are TRBV15 and TRBJ1-2; 8 nucleotides line up with TRBD1. This CDR3 region has 13 residues. CDR1 and CDR2 (germline): LNHNV, YYDKDF (reference sequence). Germline trimming cut 2 bases from V and 8 bases from J; bases unmatched to any gene: 4. CDR3 residues: CATSRKTGEGYTF. The CDR3 coding sequence is TGTGCCACCAGCAGAAAGACAGGGGAGGGCTACACCTTC.

V gene TRBV10-3 combines with J gene TRBJ2-3, with 13 bases identical to TRBD2. The length of the CDR3 is 15 residues. The germline V gene encodes CDR1 ENHRY and CDR2 SYGVKD. After removal of 6 bases from V and 2 bases from J, the junction contained 2 bases not matched to a gene. The CDR3 loop is CAIRGLAGSTDTQYF. Written as DNA, the CDR3 is TGTGCCATCAGGGGACTAGCGGGGTCCACAGATACGCAGTATTTT.

This rearrangement joins TRBV10-2 to TRBJ2-7, with D perhaps TRBD2 (5 bases). Trimming pared 2 bases from V and 1 base from J, leaving 9 bases between. The CDR3 length is 14 residues. Germline V gene lookup returns CDR1 WSHSY and CDR2 SAAADI. The CDR3 region has the DNA TGCGCCAGCAGTGAGACCGGGGATTCCTACGAGCAGTACGTC. Amino acids: CASSETGDSYEQYV.

This clone was observed a handful of times. In the same sample, other DNA sequences code for this CDR3. V gene TRBV4-2 combines with J gene TRBJ2-1, with 9 bases lining up with TRBD2. Germline V gives CDR1 LGHNA, CDR2 YNFKEQ. J gave up 4 bases and V 0 bases, and 4 bases lay outside the gene matches. The CDR3 has 16 residues. The CDR3 nucleotides read TGTGCCAGCAGCCAAGACGGTCTAGCGGGGTACAATGAGCAGTTCTTC. Amino acid sequence: CASSQDGLAGYNEQFF.

The V gene is TRBV18, the J gene TRBJ2-5, with TRBD2 as a possible D gene (5 bases). The CDR3 sequence is 15 residues long. The V gene's germline CDR1 is KGHSH and CDR2 LQKENI. V lost 5 bases and J 2 bases, leaving 15 bases between the germline ends. The CDR3 is CASSSTSGIQETQYF. The CDR3, as DNA: TGTGCCAGCTCATCAACATCCGGGATACAAGAGACCCAGTACTTC.

This chain links TRBV4-2 with TRBJ2-5; 7 bases agree with TRBD2. The germline gives CDR1 LGHNA, CDR2 YNFKEQ. J gave up 7 bases and V 4 bases, and 12 bases lay outside the gene matches. This CDR3 is 15 amino acids long. DNA of the CDR3: TGTGCCAGCAGCCCCCGCCCGGGACTACCCGGGACCCAGTACTTC. Amino acid sequence: CASSPRPGLPGTQYF.

This rearrangement joins TRBV2 to TRBJ2-5; TRBD1 aligns across 9 bases. This CDR3 region has 16 residues. Germline CDR1 reads SNHLY; CDR2 reads FYNNEI. V lost 3 bases and J lost 4; bases outside the gene matches: 9. The CDR3 DNA follows: TGTGCCAGCAGTGATAGGGGGACAGGGCTCGGAGAGACCCAGTACTTC. Encoded protein: CASSDRGTGLGETQYF.

This chain uses TRBV28 with TRBJ1-4; 7 bases are a match to TRBD1. Germline V CDR1 and CDR2: MDHEN, SYDVKM. V gave up 6 bases and J gave up 5 bases; unmatched junction bases: 12. The CDR3 is 16 amino acids. For the CDR3, the DNA is TGTGCCAGCAGCCCCTGGGACAGCGGGTCAAATGAAAAACTGTTTTTT. Translated: CASSPWDSGSNEKLFF.

V and J are TRBV19 and TRBJ1-1, with a possible D match to TRBD1 (6 bases). The germline V gene has CDR1 LNHDA and CDR2 SQIVND (reference sequence). Trimming removed 8 bases at V and 7 bases at J, with 11 bases between. The CDR3 runs 11 residues. The CDR3 spells CASLGQREAFF. CDR3 DNA sequence: TGTGCCAGTCTCGGACAGCGTGAAGCTTTCTTT.

Worth noting for this clone: This sample includes further DNA sequences coding for the same CDR3. The rearrangement joins TRBV5-1 to TRBJ1-1; 8 nucleotides line up with TRBD1. V trimming: 3 bases; J trimming: 0 bases; junction bases outside the gene matches: 4. The CDR3 has 15 residues. Per the germline V gene, CDR1 is SGHRS and CDR2 is YFSETQ. The DNA of the CDR3 is TGCGCCAGCAGCTGGGGACAGGCAATGAACACTGAAGCTTTCTTT. Translated: CASSWGQAMNTEAFF.

The rearrangement joins TRBV27 to TRBJ2-1, with 8 bases identical to TRBD2. From germline, CDR1 is MNHEY and CDR2 SMNVEV (reference sequence). With V trimmed by 6 bases and J by 2 bases, 6 bases remained unmatched. CDR3 size: 15 residues. The DNA of the CDR3 is TGTGCCAGCAGCTCGGGACTAGTGGCCTACAATGAGCAGTTCTTC. This codes for CASSSGLVAYNEQFF.

This sequence joins TRBV20-1 and TRBJ1-2; maybe TRBD1 (5 bases). Looked up from germline, CDR1 is DFQATT and CDR2 is SNEGSKA (reference sequence). V lost 6 bases to trimming and J lost 3 bases, with 8 bases between them. The CDR3 is made up of 11 amino acids. The CDR3 DNA follows: TGCAGTGCAGGCAGGGACTATGGCTACACCTTC. Amino acid sequence: CSAGRDYGYTF.

J is TRBJ2-7 and V is TRBV27; 11 bases map to TRBD2. Germline V gene data show CDR1 as MNHEY and CDR2 as SMNVEV (reference sequence). CDR3 length: 16 residues. V was clipped by 4 bases and J by 4 bases; unmatched bases: 9. The CDR3 loop is CASSWVGRTSGYEQYF. CDR3 nucleotides: TGTGCCAGCAGTTGGGTTGGGCGGACTAGCGGGTACGAGCAGTACTTC.

This rearrangement joins TRBV6-5 to TRBJ1-2; tentative D call: TRBD1 (6 bases). The V end was cut by 5 bases, the J end by 8 bases, with 15 bases between. The germline gives CDR1 MNHEY, CDR2 SVGAGI. The CDR3 has 13 residues. As DNA, the CDR3 is TGTGCCAGCAGTAGATATACAGGGACGGGCTACACCTTC. Encoded protein: CASSRYTGTGYTF.

The gene calls are TRBV7-9 and TRBJ2-5; 9 bases are shared with TRBD1. After removal of 2 bases from V and 2 bases from J, the junction contained 9 bases not matched to a gene. Germline CDR1 reads SEHNR; CDR2 reads FQNEAQ (reference sequence). The CDR3 covers 17 residues. CDR3 DNA sequence: TGTGCCAGCAGCTTAATGTGGACAGGGGAATTTCAAGAGACCCAGTACTTC. Residues: CASSLMWTGEFQETQYF.